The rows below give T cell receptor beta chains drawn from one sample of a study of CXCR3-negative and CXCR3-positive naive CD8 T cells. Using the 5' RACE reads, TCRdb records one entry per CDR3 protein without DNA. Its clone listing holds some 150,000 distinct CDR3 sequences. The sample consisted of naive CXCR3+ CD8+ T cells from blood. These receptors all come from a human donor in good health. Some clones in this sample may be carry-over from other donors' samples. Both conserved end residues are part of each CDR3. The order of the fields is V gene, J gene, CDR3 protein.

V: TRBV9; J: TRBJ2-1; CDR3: CASSARLAGGLGEQFF
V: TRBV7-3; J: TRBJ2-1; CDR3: CASSLNQGPPYNEQFF
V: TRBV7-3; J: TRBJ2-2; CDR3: CASSLTAGGGELFF
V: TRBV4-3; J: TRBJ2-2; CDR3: CASSQATSVTGELFF
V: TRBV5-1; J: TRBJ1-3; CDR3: CASSSAPRVTIYF
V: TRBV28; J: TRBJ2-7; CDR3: CASSSRERDTYSYEQYF
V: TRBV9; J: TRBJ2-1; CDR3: CASSVGQYNEQFF
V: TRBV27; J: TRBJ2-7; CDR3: CASSLGQGGYEQYF
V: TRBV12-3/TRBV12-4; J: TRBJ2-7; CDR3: CASSSAGGSVYEQYF
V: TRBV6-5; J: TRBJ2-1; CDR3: CASSGDIYYNEQFF
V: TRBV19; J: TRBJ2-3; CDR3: CASSLATRGTDTQYF
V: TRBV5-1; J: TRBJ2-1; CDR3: CASSAPGYNEQFF
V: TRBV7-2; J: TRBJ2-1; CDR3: CASSQLYLASKRDNEQFF
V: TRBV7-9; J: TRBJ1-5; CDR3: CASSLKAGVGNQPQHF
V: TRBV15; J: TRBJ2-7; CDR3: CATSRGTMSYEQYF
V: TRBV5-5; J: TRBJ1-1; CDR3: CASSLDLLRVNTEAFF
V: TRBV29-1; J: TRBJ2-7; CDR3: CSAGRGYEQYF
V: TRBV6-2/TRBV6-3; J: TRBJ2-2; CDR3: CASSKRQGSIPGELFF
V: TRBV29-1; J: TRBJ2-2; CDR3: CSVEDIRGANTGELFF
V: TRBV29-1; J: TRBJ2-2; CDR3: CSVVGNTGELFF
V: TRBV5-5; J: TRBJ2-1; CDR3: CASSSPGLSNEQFF
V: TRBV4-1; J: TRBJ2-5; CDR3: CASSQVAPQGQETQYF
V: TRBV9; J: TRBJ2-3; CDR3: CASSGSDRGVSTDTQYF
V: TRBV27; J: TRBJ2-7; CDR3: CASSLKGGIYEQYF
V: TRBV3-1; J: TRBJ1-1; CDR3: CASSRDSEAFF
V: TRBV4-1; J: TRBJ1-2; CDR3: CASSQDTTWNYGYTF
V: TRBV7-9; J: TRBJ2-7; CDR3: CASSFGQGNYEQYF
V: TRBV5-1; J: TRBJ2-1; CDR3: CASSWPGGREVPASYNEQFF
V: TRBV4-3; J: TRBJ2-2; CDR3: CASSQDRDRRTGELFF
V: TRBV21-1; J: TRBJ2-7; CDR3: CASSAHEVRGQGISGPSYEQYF
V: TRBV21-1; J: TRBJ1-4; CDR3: CASSKMGLPLFF
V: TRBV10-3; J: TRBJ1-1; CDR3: CAITETGTTEAFF
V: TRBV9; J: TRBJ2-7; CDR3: CASSVGGETYEQYF
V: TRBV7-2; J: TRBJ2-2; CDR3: CASSLVPSGGAGELFF
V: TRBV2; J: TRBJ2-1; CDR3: CASSEGGWDEQFF
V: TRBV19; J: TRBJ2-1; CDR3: CASSIWKRGTSDNEQFF
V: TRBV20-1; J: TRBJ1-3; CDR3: CSARRATLNTIYF
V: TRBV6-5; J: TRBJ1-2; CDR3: CASSYGFTSRDGYTF
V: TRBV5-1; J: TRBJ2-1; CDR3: CASSLTSGIEQFF
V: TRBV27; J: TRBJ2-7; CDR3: CASSLSAVQAIYEQYF
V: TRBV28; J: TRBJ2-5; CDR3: CASSLVGGVETQYF